This entry lists 32 T cell receptor beta chains sequenced from one sample in a study of beta chain features in type 1 diabetes. The sequenced template was cDNA made from the entire isolated RNA. TCRdb keeps only in-frame clones here, not all; method: immunoSEQ multiplex PCR. The table includes 200,000 to 250,000 clones, 25% to 35% detected once. The sequenced sample was central memory CD4+ T cells from blood. The source of these receptors is a man aged 30 to 39 in good health.

This clone was counted ten times or more. The rearrangement uses TRBV7-2 and TRBJ2-5; D is possibly TRBD1 or TRBD2 (5 bases each). V was trimmed by 5 bases and J by 1 base, leaving 14 bases between them. The V gene's germline CDR1 is SGHTA and CDR2 FQGNSA. This CDR3 contains 15 residues. This CDR3 is CASSGLWGSQETQYF. DNA for the CDR3: TGTGCCAGCAGCGGTCTTTGGGGGAGCCAAGAGACCCAGTACTTC. The full variable domain, in which reference TRBV7-2 and TRBJ2-5 provide the parts outside the CDR3, is GAGVSQSPSNKVTEKGKDVELRCDPISGHTALYWYRQSLGQGLEFLIYFQGNSAPDKSGLPSDRFSAERTGGSVSTLTIQRTQQEDSAVYLCASSGLWGSQETQYFGPGTRLLVL.

This clone was recorded a few times. The chain joins TRBV7-8 to TRBJ1-6; D not resolved. With 3 bases removed from V and 7 bases from J, the gap between germline ends came to 7 bases. The germline CDR1 and CDR2 sequences are SGHVS and FQNEAQ. This CDR3 is built from 13 residues. In DNA, the CDR3 is TGTGCCAGCAGCTTCCCGGGGAATTCACCCCTCCACTTT. Its protein product is CASSFPGNSPLHF.

This clone was counted only a few times. This chain uses TRBV7-2 with TRBJ2-3, with a tentative D call TRBD2 (6 bases). Trimming cost V 3 bases and J 2 bases, with 15 bases left between them. The CDR3 totals 16 residues. Germline V gives CDR1 SGHTA, CDR2 FQGNSA. The CDR3 DNA reads TGTGCCAGCAGCTTGTTCCCCGGGGGAGACACAGATACGCAGTATTTT. Amino acid sequence: CASSLFPGGDTDTQYF.

The chain recombines TRBV15 with TRBJ2-7, with 9 bases aligning to TRBD1. This CDR3 comprises 15 residues. J lost 4 bases, V lost 5 bases, and 9 bases had no gene match. The germline V gene encodes CDR1 LNHNV and CDR2 YYDKDF (reference sequence). The CDR3 protein is CATSYATGQGYEQYF. DNA for the CDR3: TGTGCCACCAGCTATGCTACGGGACAGGGTTACGAGCAGTACTTC.

Details on this clone: A much more abundant neighbour one base away suggests this may be a read error. This chain links TRBV11-2 with TRBJ1-1, with TRBD1 identical over 8 bases. V shed 5 bases, J shed 1 base, and the junction held 0 bases outside the gene matches. Germline V CDR1 and CDR2: SGHAT, FQNNGV. This CDR3 is built from 13 residues. CDR3: CASSDRGNTEAFF. The CDR3 DNA reads as TGTGCCAGCAGCGACAGGGGGAACACTGAAGCTTTCTTT.

The chain is built from TRBV29-1 and TRBJ2-5; D not certain. V dropped 2 bases and J dropped 1 base, with 8 bases sitting between them. CDR1 is SQVTM, CDR2 ANQGSEA, per germline. The CDR3 sequence is 13 residues long. DNA for the CDR3: TGCAGCGTTGAAAGAATGTCCCAAGAGACCCAGTACTTC. Protein product: CSVERMSQETQYF.

This clone has more than one count but fewer than ten. Here the CDR3 DNA reads TGCAGCCCGAGGGACAGGGGCACGACCACTGAAGCTTTCTTT. This translates into CSPRDRGTTTEAFF. The genes are TRBV29-1 and TRBJ1-1; 10 bases fit TRBD1. With V trimmed by 8 bases and J by 4 bases, 10 bases remained unmatched. The germline gives CDR1 SQVTM, CDR2 ANQGSEA. CDR3 size: 14 residues.

The chain is built from TRBV15 and TRBJ1-1; the D is unclear. Per the germline V gene, CDR1 is LNHNV and CDR2 is YYDKDF (reference sequence). Trimming stripped 1 base from V and 7 bases from J, with 7 bases between. This CDR3 spans 12 amino acids. The CDR3 bases are TGTGCCACCAGCAGAGTGTACAGTGAAGCTTTCTTT. Amino acid sequence: CATSRVYSEAFF.

The chain joins TRBV7-9 to TRBJ1-5; possibly TRBD1 for D (6 bases). The germline V and J ends were trimmed by 7 bases and 7 bases, with 17 bases remaining between them. There are 14 residues in the CDR3. Germline CDR1 and CDR2: SEHNR and FQNEAQ (reference sequence). In DNA, the CDR3 is TGTGCCAGCACCCCAGGGGCAGGTAACCAGCCCCAGCATTTT. Its protein is CASTPGAGNQPQHF.

This clone has only a few counts. The V call is TRBV7-2, the J call TRBJ2-2, with D possibly matching TRBD2 (7 bases). V was pared by 5 bases and J by 6 bases, with 13 bases between. The CDR3 extends over 14 amino acids. Germline V gene sequence: CDR1 SGHTA, CDR2 FQGNSA. The CDR3: CASSQQGGAGELFF. The CDR3 DNA sequence: TGTGCCAGCAGCCAACAGGGAGGGGCCGGGGAGCTGTTTTTT. The variable domain in full, with the rest retrieved from reference TRBV7-2 and TRBJ2-2, is GAGVSQSPSNKVTEKGKDVELRCDPISGHTALYWYRQSLGQGLEFLIYFQGNSAPDKSGLPSDRFSAERTGGSVSTLTIQRTQQEDSAVYLCASSQQGGAGELFFGEGSRLTVL.

V usage is TRBV15 and J usage is TRBJ2-3, with D perhaps matching TRBD1 (6 bases). This CDR3 has 16 residues. Germline assignment: CDR1 LNHNV and CDR2 YYDKDF (reference sequence). V lost 1 base to trimming and J lost 0 bases, with 11 bases between them. The CDR3: CATSRVAGESTDTQYF. In nucleotides, the CDR3 is TGTGCCACCAGCAGAGTAGCAGGGGAAAGCACAGATACGCAGTATTTT.

This clone came up a few times. The V and J genes are TRBV23-1 and TRBJ2-2; possibly TRBD1 for D (6 bases). TRBV23-1 is an open reading frame whose function is uncertain. V gave up 7 bases and J gave up 0 bases, with 9 bases separating them. The CDR3 sequence is 14 residues long. The CDR3 DNA is TGCGCCAGCAATACAGGGTCGAACACCGGGGAGCTGTTTTTT. Its translation: CASNTGSNTGELFF.

A few counts support this clone. The chain uses TRBV1 and TRBJ2-7; the D call of TRBD2 is as the table states it, not checked on the DNA. TRBV1 is a pseudogene segment. The CDR3 runs 15 residues. The CDR3 nucleotides are TGCACCAGCAGCCAAGCTCCTAGCGGGGGGTACGAGCAGTACTTC. It codes for CTSSQAPSGGYEQYF.

DNA for the CDR3: TGCGCCAGCAGTCGGATTGGGTGGAGTTACCCCGCACCTGACAATGAGCAGTTCTTC. Translating it yields CASSRIGWSYPAPDNEQFF. The genes are TRBV23-1 and TRBJ2-1; D is unclear. TRBV23-1 counts as an open reading frame of uncertain function. With 4 bases removed from V and 5 bases from J, the gap between germline ends came to 27 bases. The CDR3 consists of 19 residues.

The V and J genes are TRBV4-2 and TRBJ2-3; 9 bases line up with TRBD2. Germline V gene data show CDR1 as LGHNA and CDR2 as YNFKEQ. CDR3 size: 19 residues. V lost 0 bases to trimming and J lost 5 bases; unmatched junction nucleotides: 15. CDR3 coding DNA: TGTGCCAGCAGCCAAGACCTCAGAAGGGCGGGGGGGCATAGAGATACGCAGTATTTT. Translated: CASSQDLRRAGGHRDTQYF.

The chain links TRBV28 to TRBJ2-1; D uncertain. The CDR3 totals 10 residues. Looked up from germline, CDR1 is MDHEN and CDR2 is SYDVKM. V gave up 3 bases and J gave up 9 bases, with 3 bases separating them. CDR3 amino acids: CASSLVEQFF. The DNA of the CDR3 is TGTGCCAGCAGTTTGGTTGAGCAGTTCTTC.

This chain uses TRBV30 with TRBJ1-3; weak D call: TRBD1 (5 bases). Between the trimmed V and J ends, which lost 5 bases and 7 bases, there was a span of 18 bases. The CDR3 sequence is 14 residues long. Germline lookup yields CDR1 GTSNPN and CDR2 SVGIG (reference sequence). CDR3: CAWAQGKWGNTIYF. CDR3 bases: TGTGCCTGGGCGCAGGGCAAATGGGGGAACACCATATATTTT.

The chain links TRBV10-3 to TRBJ2-1, with 12 bases matching TRBD2. The CDR3 runs 19 residues. V shed 4 bases and J 0 bases; nucleotides not matched to a gene: 10. Germline V lookup: CDR1 ENHRY, CDR2 SYGVKD. This CDR3 reads CAISASGTSGLSSYNEQFF. The CDR3 DNA reads TGTGCCATCAGTGCGTCCGGGACTAGCGGGTTGAGCTCCTACAATGAGCAGTTCTTC.

This clone was detected a few times. The genes are TRBV14 and TRBJ2-1, with TRBD2 matching 7 bases. The CDR3 has 17 residues. The V segment lost 3 bases and the J segment 5 bases; nucleotides outside the gene matches: 13. Germline V gene lookup returns CDR1 SGHDN and CDR2 FVKESK. CDR3 region: CASSQGRMREINNEQFF. The CDR3 DNA sequence: TGTGCCAGCAGCCAGGGGAGGATGCGGGAGATAAACAATGAGCAGTTCTTC.

About this clone: One end of the junction is discordant with germline, which a read error may explain. This chain connects TRBV10-1 to TRBJ2-7; 10 bases are a match to TRBD1. CDR1 WNHNN and CDR2 SYGVQD come from the germline V gene (reference sequence). CDR3 length equals 14 residues. The CDR3, as DNA: TGCGCCAGCAGTGAAGCGGGACAGGGGAACGAACAGTACTTC. It translates to CASSEAGQGNEQYF.

This clone came up many times. V usage is TRBV28 and J usage is TRBJ2-3, with TRBD2 matching over 10 bases. The CDR3 is 16 residues long. The ends lost 6 bases at V and 4 bases at J; junction bases unmatched: 10. In germline, CDR1 is MDHEN, CDR2 SYDVKM. DNA for the CDR3: TGTGCCAGCAGGCCTAGCGGGGGCGCAAGGGCAGATACGCAGTATTTT. This gives the protein CASRPSGGARADTQYF. Complete variable domain (other parts from reference TRBV28 and TRBJ2-3): DVKVTQSSRYLVKRTGEKVFLECVQDMDHENMFWYRQDPGLGLRLIYFSYDVKMKEKGDIPEGYSVSREKKERFSLILESASTNQTSMYLCASRPSGGARADTQYFGPGTRLTVL.

The chain combines TRBV7-9 with TRBJ1-2; 8 positions agree with TRBD1. The CDR3 loop spans 14 amino acids. Germline-derived CDR1 and CDR2 are SEHNR and FQNEAQ (reference sequence). The trim removed 4 bases at V and 7 bases at J, leaving 8 bases unmatched. DNA of the CDR3: TGTGCCAGCAGCTCCTCAGGGGGCGTGAGTGGCTACACCTTC. Protein sequence: CASSSSGGVSGYTF. The complete variable domain, with remaining parts taken from reference TRBV7-9 and TRBJ1-2, reads DTGVSQNPRHKITKRGQNVTFRCDPISEHNRLYWYRQTLGQGPEFLTYFQNEAQLEKSRLLSDRFSAERPKGSFSTLEIQRTEQGDSAMYLCASSSSGGVSGYTFGSGTRLTVV.

The V and J genes are TRBV7-2 and TRBJ1-2; D is perhaps TRBD1 (5 bases). The CDR3 runs to 15 residues. V dropped 1 base and J dropped 5 bases, with 14 bases sitting between them. Per germline, CDR1 SGHTA and CDR2 FQGNSA. The CDR3 spells CASSLELQGGYGYTF. CDR3 nucleotides: TGTGCCAGCAGCTTAGAACTTCAGGGTGGTTATGGCTACACCTTC.

This clone has just a few counts. The chain carries TRBV4-3 and TRBJ2-1, with a tentative D call TRBD1 (5 bases). Per germline, CDR1 LGHNA and CDR2 YSLEER. This CDR3 comprises 14 residues. Trimming pared 0 bases from V and 9 bases from J, leaving 12 bases between. The CDR3 DNA reads TGCGCCAGCAGCCAAGATAGGGGTTCCGGTGAGCAGTTCTTC. This codes for CASSQDRGSGEQFF.

This clone was seen a handful of times. The rearrangement links TRBV30 to TRBJ1-2, with no clear D. The germline V gene has CDR1 GTSNPN and CDR2 SVGIG (reference sequence). The CDR3 consists of 11 residues. V dropped 4 bases and J dropped 3 bases, with 6 bases sitting between them. CDR3 sequence (DNA): TGTGCCTGGAAGGGAGACTATGGCTACACCTTC. It encodes CAWKGDYGYTF.

The chain couples TRBV6-5 to TRBJ2-7; D gene uncertain. CDR1 is MNHEY and CDR2 is SVGAGI in the germline V gene. This CDR3 contains 11 residues. Trimming took 6 bases from V and 6 from J, leaving 9 bases between them. CDR3 protein: CASSITGEQYF. Here the CDR3 DNA reads TGTGCCAGCAGCATCACCGGCGAGCAGTACTTC.

V is TRBV5-1 and J is TRBJ2-3; D possibly corresponds to TRBD2 (6 bases). The V gene lost 6 bases and the J gene lost 6 bases, with 8 bases spanning the gap. The CDR3 runs to 11 residues. The V gene's germline CDR1 is SGHRS and CDR2 YFSETQ. The CDR3 protein is CASTAGDTQYF. The CDR3 DNA reads TGCGCCAGCACCGCGGGGGATACGCAGTATTTT.

J is TRBJ1-1 and V is TRBV30, with a possible D match to TRBD1 (5 bases). From germline, CDR1 is GTSNPN and CDR2 SVGIG (reference sequence). The length of the CDR3 is 14 residues. V was trimmed by 0 bases and J by 2 bases, leaving 10 bases between them. Here the CDR3 reads CAWSVPRDNTEAFF. DNA for the CDR3: TGTGCCTGGAGTGTACCCAGGGATAACACTGAAGCTTTCTTT.

The V gene is TRBV4-2, the J gene TRBJ2-3; 11 bases map to TRBD1. The CDR3 has 14 residues. V shed 4 bases, J shed 6 bases, and the junction held 3 bases outside the gene matches. Germline CDR1 and CDR2: LGHNA and YNFKEQ. CDR3 coding DNA: TGTGCCAGCAGCCTGGGACAGGGGGAGGATACGCAGTATTTT. It encodes CASSLGQGEDTQYF.

The chain couples TRBV5-6 to TRBJ2-1; D unclear. V was clipped by 3 bases and J by 4 bases, with 8 bases between them. From germline, CDR1 is SGHDT and CDR2 YYEEEE. CDR3 length: 13 residues. In DNA, the CDR3 is TGTGCCAGCAGCTCGGCAGCTTACAATGAGCAGTTCTTC. Residues: CASSSAAYNEQFF. The whole variable domain, filled in from reference TRBV5-6 and TRBJ2-1, reads DAGVTQSPTHLIKTRGQQVTLRCSPKSGHDTVSWYQQALGQGPQFIFQYYEEEERQRGNFPDRFSGHQFPNYSSELNVNALLLGDSALYLCASSSAAYNEQFFGPGTRLTVL.

This clone appeared a few times. The V and J genes are TRBV29-1 and TRBJ2-1, with D uncertain. Germline CDR1 and CDR2: SQVTM and ANQGSEA. The CDR3 is 13 residues long. V was cut by 7 bases and J by 1 base, with 11 bases left in between. In nucleotides, the CDR3 is TGCAGCGCCGCTCACCGTTCCTACAATGAGCAGTTCTTC. It codes for CSAAHRSYNEQFF.

This clone was seen many times. The CDR3 DNA reads TGTGCCAGCAGCTTGTCATCCGTCACCTTGGAGCAGTTCTTC. Protein sequence: CASSLSSVTLEQFF. The gene calls are TRBV5-6 and TRBJ2-1, with no clear D. V dropped 1 base and J dropped 10 bases, with 15 bases sitting between them. Per the germline V gene, CDR1 is SGHDT and CDR2 is YYEEEE. The CDR3 is 14 residues long.